This entry lists 23 T cell receptor beta chains sequenced from one sample in a study of T cell repertoires in cytomegalovirus infection. TCRdb independently ran MiXCR on the reads; one entry per CDR3 protein. The sample has tens of thousands of distinct CDR3 sequences, about 4.2% seen once. Sample: PBMCs. The receptors come from a human donor in good health (CMV status not recorded). Some clones in this sample may be carry-over from other donors' samples.

This clonotype was counted at least ten times. V and J are TRBV20-1 and TRBJ2-3; 9 bases are a match to TRBD1. The CDR3 sequence is 16 residues long. CDR1 is DFQATT, CDR2 SNEGSKA, per germline (reference sequence). Germline trimming cut 4 bases from V and 1 base from J; bases unmatched to any gene: 9. CDR3 residues: CSAIAPGQGRTDTQYF. The CDR3 bases are TGCAGTGCTATCGCCCCGGGACAGGGACGCACAGATACGCAGTATTTT.

Ten or more counts support this clonotype. J is TRBJ2-7 and V is TRBV11-2, with D perhaps matching TRBD2 (5 bases). The V end was cut by 2 bases, the J end by 1 base, with 9 bases between. Germline V CDR1 and CDR2: SGHAT, FQNNGV. The CDR3 runs to 14 residues. For the CDR3, the DNA is TGTGCCAGCAGCTTAATAAGGAGGTCCTACGAGCAGTACTTC. Protein sequence: CASSLIRRSYEQYF.

This clonotype appeared many times. The CDR3 loop is CASSANTDTQYF. The CDR3 DNA is TGCGCCAGCAGCGCCAACACAGATACGCAGTATTTT. The chain carries TRBV5-1 and TRBJ2-3; D not resolved. The length of the CDR3 is 12 residues. Germline assignment: CDR1 SGHRS and CDR2 YFSETQ. V lost 4 bases and J 2 bases, leaving 5 bases between the germline ends.

This clonotype came up many times. The chain links TRBV7-8 to TRBJ2-5, with D possibly being TRBD1 (6 bases). This CDR3 comprises 13 residues. CDR1 SGHVS and CDR2 FQNEAQ come from the germline V gene. Trimming took off 5 bases at V and 5 bases at J, with 12 bases between the two ends. The CDR3 loop reads CASSPLRGETQYF. CDR3 coding DNA: TGTGCCAGCAGCCCGCTGAGGGGGGAGACCCAGTACTTC.

The table lists this clonotype with many counts. J is TRBJ2-1 and V is TRBV4-3; maybe TRBD2 (5 bases). V lost 4 bases, J lost 2 bases, and 27 bases lay in between. This CDR3 spans 20 amino acids. Germline V gives CDR1 LGHNA, CDR2 YSLEER. CDR3 DNA: TGCGCCAGCAGCCCGAGGGAAGGCGGCGGGCAACAGAGGACCTACAATGAGCAGTTCTTC. The encoded protein is CASSPREGGGQQRTYNEQFF.

The chain carries TRBV28 and TRBJ2-5; 7 bases align to TRBD1. The CDR3 loop spans 13 amino acids. V gave up 6 bases and J gave up 2 bases; unmatched junction bases: 3. Germline CDR1 MDHEN, CDR2 SYDVKM. Here the CDR3 reads CASRKQGQETQYF. The CDR3 DNA reads TGTGCCAGCAGAAAACAGGGGCAAGAGACCCAGTACTTC.

This clonotype was counted many times. This chain links TRBV7-8 with TRBJ2-7, with D uncertain. The CDR3 is made up of 16 amino acids. V was pared by 4 bases and J by 3 bases, with 19 bases between. The V gene's germline CDR1 is SGHVS and CDR2 FQNEAQ. Here the CDR3 DNA reads TGTGCCAGCAGCTCTCTTGGGGTCGCCACCTTCTACGAGCAGTACTTC. As protein: CASSSLGVATFYEQYF. Supplemented by reference TRBV7-8 and TRBJ2-7, the full variable domain reads GAGVSQSPRYKVAKRGQDVALRCDPISGHVSLFWYQQALGQGPEFLTYFQNEAQLDKSGLPSDRFFAERPEGSVSTLKIQRTQQEDSAVYLCASSSLGVATFYEQYFGPGTRLTVT.

This clonotype was counted ten times or more. The CDR3 DNA is TGCAGTGCTGGGACAGGGTCCTTCTATGGCTACACCTTC. It specifies CSAGTGSFYGYTF. The chain carries TRBV20-1 and TRBJ1-2; 9 bases match TRBD1. J lost 4 bases, V lost 5 bases, and 5 bases had no gene match. Germline CDR1 and CDR2: DFQATT and SNEGSKA (reference sequence). There are 13 residues in the CDR3.

The table lists this clonotype with many counts. V is TRBV7-8 and J is TRBJ2-3; D is undetermined. Germline-derived CDR1 and CDR2 are SGHVS and FQNEAQ. This CDR3 has 14 residues. V was trimmed by 3 bases and J by 4 bases, leaving 11 bases between them. CDR3 nucleotides: TGTGCCAGCAGCTTGGGTCGGGCTGCAGATACGCAGTATTTT. Its protein product is CASSLGRAADTQYF.

This clonotype was picked up a small number of times. This chain connects TRBV7-2 to TRBJ2-7; D may correspond to TRBD1 or TRBD2 (6 bases each). The germline V gene encodes CDR1 SGHTA and CDR2 FQGNSA. This CDR3 comprises 15 residues. The V and J ends lost 1 base and 3 bases respectively, with 13 bases between them. The CDR3 bases are TGTGCCAGCAGCTTAGGGGGGGCCACCCTCTACGAGCAGTACTTC. Protein sequence: CASSLGGATLYEQYF. The full variable domain, its missing parts supplied by reference TRBV7-2 and TRBJ2-7, is GAGVSQSPSNKVTEKGKDVELRCDPISGHTALYWYRQSLGQGLEFLIYFQGNSAPDKSGLPSDRFSAERTGGSVSTLTIQRTQQEDSAVYLCASSLGGATLYEQYFGPGTRLTVT.

This clonotype was observed at least ten times. The gene calls are TRBV7-8 and TRBJ2-7; no clear D gene. Per the germline V gene, CDR1 is SGHVS and CDR2 is FQNEAQ. Trimming left V 4 bases short and J 2 bases short, with 12 bases between. The CDR3 runs to 14 residues. CDR3: CASSSGPTAYEQYF. The CDR3 DNA follows: TGTGCCAGCAGCTCCGGACCGACCGCCTACGAGCAGTACTTC.

There are many counts of this clonotype. The chain recombines TRBV12-3 or TRBV12-4 with TRBJ1-5, with 9 positions matching TRBD1. The junction had 4 bases not matched to a gene; V was cut back by 6 bases and J by 1 base. This CDR3 is 15 amino acids long. CDR3 protein: CASRTGTGSNQPQHF. CDR3 in DNA: TGTGCCAGCAGAACCGGGACAGGGAGCAATCAGCCCCAGCATTTT.

In this sample, this clonotype turned up a few times. The chain recombines TRBV29-1 with TRBJ1-1; D gene ambiguous. Trimming stripped 6 bases from V and 0 bases from J, with 20 bases between. Germline CDR1 reads SQVTM; CDR2 reads ANQGSEA. The CDR3 runs to 16 residues. As DNA, the CDR3 is TGCAGCGTCGGGGAGCGTCGACTGTCCATGAACACTGAAGCTTTCTTT. Amino acids: CSVGERRLSMNTEAFF.

The chain employs TRBV19 and TRBJ2-4; the D is unclear. V was shortened by 5 bases and J by 3 bases, with 11 bases between the two germline ends. Germline CDR1 and CDR2: LNHDA and SQIVND (reference sequence). This CDR3 is 14 amino acids long. The DNA of the CDR3 is TGTGCCAGTAGTGACTCGCGAATCAAAAACATTCAGTACTTC. Protein: CASSDSRIKNIQYF. Filled out from reference TRBV19 and TRBJ2-4, the complete variable domain reads DGGITQSPKYLFRKEGQNVTLSCEQNLNHDAMYWYRQDPGQGLRLIYYSQIVNDFQKGDIAEGYSVSREKKESFPLTVTSAQKNPTAFYLCASSDSRIKNIQYFGAGTRLSVL.

Ten or more counts support this clonotype. This chain uses TRBV7-8 with TRBJ2-7; unclear D gene. CDR3 length: 13 amino acids. V was shortened by 6 bases and J by 6 bases, with 15 bases between the two germline ends. Germline V gene sequence: CDR1 SGHVS, CDR2 FQNEAQ. CDR3 sequence reads: CASSSLPPVEQYF. The CDR3 nucleotides read TGTGCCAGCAGTTCGCTCCCCCCAGTCGAGCAGTACTTC.

In its sample, this clonotype was seen a few times. The chain recombines TRBV11-2 with TRBJ2-2; the D gene is possibly TRBD1 (6 bases). Germline-derived CDR1 and CDR2 are SGHAT and FQNNGV. V was pared by 6 bases and J by 4 bases, with 6 bases between. The CDR3 covers 12 residues. The CDR3 region has the DNA TGTGCCAGCAGGGACAGCACCGGGGAGCTGTTTTTT. It specifies CASRDSTGELFF.

Ten or more counts support this clonotype. The chain links TRBV6-2 or TRBV6-3 to TRBJ2-7; no reliable D call. Germline-derived CDR1 and CDR2 are MNHEY and SVGEGT. The V end lost 4 bases, the J end lost 1 base, and 17 bases lay between the germline ends. This CDR3 region has 16 residues. The CDR3 bases are TGTGCCAGCAGTTCCCTTTGGCTCACAGAGTCCTACGAGCAGTACTTC. Protein: CASSSLWLTESYEQYF.

This clonotype has a count of ten or more. V is TRBV7-6 and J is TRBJ2-7, with 8 bases that match TRBD1. CDR1 SGHVS and CDR2 FNYEAQ come from the germline V gene. Losses at the gene ends were 5 bases for V and 6 bases for J; bases not matched to a gene: 3. CDR3 length: 12 amino acids. The CDR3 loop reads CASSRTGSEQYF. The CDR3 DNA reads as TGTGCCAGCAGCAGGACAGGGTCCGAGCAGTACTTC.

This clonotype was seen ten or more times. J is TRBJ2-5 and V is TRBV5-1; 9 bases match TRBD1. Germline V gene data show CDR1 as SGHRS and CDR2 as YFSETQ. Trimming removed 5 bases from V and 5 bases from J; junction bases left unmatched: 10. This CDR3 has 15 amino acids. The chain's CDR3 is CASSYTGGLGETQYF. CDR3 DNA sequence: TGCGCCAGCAGTTATACAGGGGGCTTAGGGGAGACCCAGTACTTC.

In the case of this clonotype: A read error may explain this, as a much larger clone is one base away. This chain connects TRBV28 to TRBJ1-6; TRBD1 agrees at 9 bases. CDR3 length: 14 residues. Germline V gene data show CDR1 as MDHEN and CDR2 as SYDVKM. The DNA for the CDR3 is TGTGCCAGCAACTGGGACAGGGCTGGGTCACCCCCCCACTTT. This translates into CASNWDRAGSPPHF. The full variable domain, in which reference TRBV28 and TRBJ1-6 provide the parts outside the CDR3, is DVKVTQSSRYLVKRTGEKVFLECVQDMDHENMFWYRQDPGLGLRLIYFSYDVKMKEKGDIPEGYSVSREKKERFSLILESASTNQTSMYLCASNWDRAGSPPHFGNGTRLTVT.

This clonotype was seen many times. The chain uses TRBV7-9 and TRBJ2-7, with D perhaps TRBD2 (5 bases). Trimming took off 3 bases at V and 2 bases at J, with 26 bases between the two ends. Per germline, CDR1 SEHNR and CDR2 FQNEAQ (reference sequence). The CDR3 sequence is 19 residues long. Here the CDR3 reads CASSFLTPLTKRIPYEQYF. DNA for the CDR3: TGTGCCAGCAGCTTCTTGACCCCTTTGACTAAGCGGATTCCCTACGAGCAGTACTTC.

This clonotype was counted at least ten times. The chain couples TRBV28 to TRBJ1-4, with a possible D match to TRBD1 (5 bases). Germline-derived CDR1 and CDR2 are MDHEN and SYDVKM. The CDR3 contains 13 residues. V was shortened by 1 base and J by 12 bases, with 12 bases between the two germline ends. The CDR3 loop reads CASSLFVGGELFF. The CDR3 nucleotides read TGTGCCAGCAGTTTATTCGTTGGGGGGGAACTGTTTTTT. The full variable domain, with the rest looked up from reference TRBV28 and TRBJ1-4, is DVKVTQSSRYLVKRTGEKVFLECVQDMDHENMFWYRQDPGLGLRLIYFSYDVKMKEKGDIPEGYSVSREKKERFSLILESASTNQTSMYLCASSLFVGGELFFGSGTQLSVL.

This clonotype has a count of ten or more. The chain is built from TRBV7-2 and TRBJ2-7; 10 positions match TRBD2. After removal of 1 base from V and 1 base from J, the junction contained 4 bases not matched to a gene. Germline V gene sequence: CDR1 SGHTA, CDR2 FQGNSA. This CDR3 comprises 16 residues. The CDR3 protein is CASSLVAGGPSYEQYF. CDR3 nucleotide sequence: TGTGCCAGCAGCTTAGTAGCGGGGGGCCCATCCTACGAGCAGTACTTC.